The rows below give T cell receptor beta chains drawn from one sample of a study of cytomegalovirus exposure and HLA in healthy donors. The method was immunoSEQ multiplex PCR; TCRdb's version includes in-frame clones alone and lacks a portion of them. The sample holds 200,000 or so clones, approximately 78% seen once. Sequenced: PBMCs. All receptors come from a woman aged 18 to 35 in good health and CMV-seronegative. The CDR3 runs from the conserved cysteine through the conserved F or W. The order of the fields is D gene, J gene, V gene, CDR3 length, clone size, CDR3 protein, CDR3 DNA. A D gene is named only where the DNA matches it firmly. Clone sizes are given selectively: once, few, many, or a class where the clone is expanded.

>TRBD2|TRBJ2-7|TRBV5-5|16|once
CASSFVASGTTYEQYF
TGTGCCAGCAGCTTTGTGGCTAGCGGAACCACCTACGAGCAGTACTTC
>TRBD1|TRBJ1-2|TRBV18|13|.
CASSMLQGDGYTF
TGTGCCAGCTCAATGCTGCAGGGGGATGGCTACACCTTC
>TRBD1|TRBJ1-2|TRBV7-9|15|once
CASSLPTGVNYGYTF
TGTGCCAGCAGCTTACCGACAGGGGTTAACTATGGCTACACCTTC
>.|TRBJ2-5|TRBV2|13|.
CASSERLPGTQYF
TGTGCCAGCAGTGAAAGGCTACCGGGGACCCAGTACTTC
>.|TRBJ2-3|TRBV6-4|13|.
CASSDQDTDTQYF
TGTGCCAGCAGTGACCAGGACACAGATACGCAGTATTTT
>.|TRBJ2-1|TRBV5-6|15|.
CASSLEERKFNEQFF
TGTGCCAGCAGCTTGGAGGAGCGGAAGTTCAATGAGCAGTTCTTC
>TRBD2|TRBJ2-1|TRBV7-2|16|.
CASRGGEGPFYNEQFF
TGTGCCAGCAGGGGGGGGGAAGGCCCGTTTTACAATGAGCAGTTCTTC
>.|TRBJ2-7|TRBV5-1|13|few
CASSLVWGVEQYF
TGCGCCAGCAGCTTGGTGTGGGGGGTCGAGCAGTACTTC
>.|TRBJ1-2|TRBV7-8|15|.
CASSSGGGLDYGYTF
TGTGCCAGCAGCTCCGGTGGAGGTTTAGACTATGGCTACACCTTC
>TRBD1|TRBJ2-3|TRBV5-1|15|few
CASSNSGGEHNTQYF
TGCGCCAGCAGCAACTCAGGGGGCGAGCACAATACGCAGTATTTT
>.|TRBJ2-5|TRBV6-5|11|.
CASRSSGHQYF
TGTGCCAGCAGATCTTCGGGACACCAGTACTTC
>.|TRBJ2-3|TRBV30|14|.
CAWRSGASTDTQYF
TGTGCCTGGAGGTCCGGAGCTAGCACAGATACGCAGTATTTT
>.|TRBJ2-7|TRBV7-6|16|.
CASSLGPGALSYEQYF
TGTGCCAGCAGTTTGGGCCCAGGGGCCCTCTCCTACGAGCAGTACTTC
>.|TRBJ2-1|TRBV14|14|.
CASSQGRSYNEQFF
TGTGCCAGCAGCCAAGGGCGGTCCTACAATGAGCAGTTCTTC
>.|TRBJ2-3|TRBV6-5|16|.
CASSYWAGASTDTQYF
TGTGCCAGCAGTTACTGGGCAGGGGCCAGCACAGATACGCAGTATTTT
>TRBD2|TRBJ2-7|TRBV2|13|.
CASSRREGYEQYF
TGTGCCAGCAGCCGGCGGGAGGGATACGAGCAGTACTTC
>TRBD1|TRBJ1-4|TRBV28|16|once
CASSLNSGTGDGKLFF
TGTGCCAGCAGTTTAAATAGCGGGACAGGGGACGGAAAACTGTTTTTT
>.|TRBJ2-3|TRBV27|14|.
CASSSPGSRDTQYF
TGTGCCAGCAGTTCCCCCGGGAGCCGAGATACGCAGTATTTT
>TRBD2|TRBJ2-2|TRBV28|16|few
CASSLPLAGVTGELFF
TGTGCCAGCAGTTTACCCCTAGCGGGAGTTACCGGGGAGCTGTTTTTT
>TRBD2|TRBJ2-1|TRBV7-2|16|.
CASSLDPSGRVNEQFF
TGTGCCAGCAGCTTAGATCCTAGCGGGAGGGTAAATGAGCAGTTCTTC
>.|TRBJ1-2|TRBV6-5|14|few
CASTGGGPNYGYTF
TGTGCCAGCACCGGGGGGGGCCCTAACTATGGCTACACCTTC
>.|TRBJ2-5|TRBV27|14|.
CASSLERRGGPQYF
TGTGCCAGCAGTCTGGAGCGGAGGGGGGGGCCCCAGTACTTC
>.|TRBJ1-1|TRBV6-6|11|few
CASLRAAEAFF
TGTGCCAGCTTGCGAGCCGCTGAAGCTTTCTTT
>.|TRBJ2-7|TRBV6-1|11|.
CASRLGLEQYF
TGTGCCAGCCGCTTGGGACTCGAGCAGTACTTC
>TRBD1|TRBJ2-2|TRBV10-3|15|once
CAISERDRGPGELFF
TGTGCCATCAGTGAAAGAGACAGGGGGCCCGGGGAGCTGTTTTTT
>TRBD2|TRBJ2-1|TRBV18|18|once
CASSPEGLAGGKNNEQFF
TGTGCCAGCTCACCAGAAGGACTAGCGGGGGGTAAAAACAATGAGCAGTTCTTC
>.|TRBJ2-1|TRBV4-1|11|few
CASSHNNEQFF
TGCGCCAGCAGCCACAACAATGAGCAGTTCTTC
>TRBD1|TRBJ1-1|TRBV7-3|18|.
CASSLGSGTGVGNTEAFF
TGTGCCAGCAGCTTAGGCTCCGGGACAGGGGTAGGGAACACTGAAGCTTTCTTT
>.|TRBJ2-7|TRBV18|15|.
CASSLRTYFSYEQYF
TGTGCCAGCTCTCTCAGGACATACTTTTCCTACGAGCAGTACTTC
>.|TRBJ1-2|TRBV6-5|14|.
CASSYSITVWGYTF
TGTGCCAGCAGTTACTCGATAACGGTCTGGGGCTACACCTTC